Sequencing of this T cell receptor beta chain was carried out in a study of T cell repertoires in cytomegalovirus infection. This clonotype was counted only a few times. The target antigen is unknown. TCRdb reprocessed the reads via MiXCR and lists one record per CDR3 protein. The sample contains about 340,000 distinct CDR3 sequences, almost 30% of which appear only once. The germline V gene encodes CDR1 DFQATT and CDR2 SNEGSKA (reference sequence). The CDR3 length is 14 residues. V was trimmed by 6 bases and J by 0 bases, leaving 11 bases between them. The chain recombines TRBV20-1 with TRBJ2-2; weak D call: TRBD2 (5 bases). This TCR came from a human donor in good health (CMV status not recorded). Some clones in this sample may be carry-over from other donors' samples. Sequencing was performed on cultured PBMCs, taken from culture after CMV antigen stimulation. CDR3 residues: CSAIPDSNTGELFF. In nucleotides, the CDR3 is TGCAGTGCGATCCCGGACTCGAACACCGGGGAGCTGTTTTTT.